The clone carrying this T cell receptor (beta chain) was seen a few times. Its antigen is currently unknown. Time point in this sample: pre-sensitization, week 0. Stated treatment: therapeutic diphenylcyclopropenone sensitization with weekly scalp DPC. The study enrolled 18 to 70-year-old alopecia patients suitable for DPC. This specimen comes from a study of human T cells and chemical hapten exposure. The CDR3 runs to 14 residues. After removal of 4 bases from V and 7 bases from J, the junction contained 3 bases not matched to a gene. Per germline, CDR1 KGHDR and CDR2 SFDVKD. During construction of the library, unique molecular identifiers were attached to individual cDNA molecules for quantitative, reproducible TCR counting. TCRdb redid the calling of the RACE reads with MiXCR, one entry per CDR3 protein. The table has roughly 380,000 distinct CDR3 sequences, roughly 5% seen once. Notes on the study in general: There were significantly more large CDR3 similarity clusters among expanded TCRs than among controls. The study found that DPC sensitization did not change TCRs above 1 in 1000 frequency.

The sequenced sample was whole blood, obtained in connection with sensitization to the hapten diphenylcyclopropenone (DPC). This sequence originates from a woman aged 45-65 years with alopecia areata. Some clones in this sample may be carry-over from other donors' samples. The chain carries TRBV24-1 and TRBJ2-2; the match to TRBD2 covers 9 bases. CDR3 sequence (DNA): TGTGCCACCAGTGACCGGACTAGCGTCGGGGAGCTGTTTTTT. Translated, it gives CATSDRTSVGELFF.